The 24 T cell receptor beta chains below come from one sample, sequenced in a study of early T cells in non-severe SARS-CoV-2 infection (dated by TCRdb to the early 2020s). Libraries were built with 5' RACE. Sequenced on a NextSeq 500. The public reads were quality trimmed at Q25 with fastp and then assembled into clones with MiXCR by TCRdb, keeping productive beta chains. Every CDR3 protein is listed once, alongside the most common genes and DNA of its rows. Across this sample there are 50,000 to 60,000 distinct CDR3 sequences, with 11% seen only once. The ten top clones hold roughly a tenth of the sample. The specimen sequenced was whole blood. These receptors all come from an adult who was a healthcare worker with PCR-confirmed SARS-CoV-2 infection or an uninfected control (not recorded which).

This chain links TRBV20-1 with TRBJ1-2; D gene unclear. Trimming took off 3 bases at V and 4 bases at J, with 6 bases between the two ends. The germline gives CDR1 DFQATT, CDR2 SNEGSKA (reference sequence). The CDR3 consists of 11 residues. In DNA form, the CDR3 reads TGCAGTGCTAGGAGGTCCTATGGCTACACCTTC. Translating it yields CSARRSYGYTF.

This clonotype appeared a few times. The J gene is TRBJ2-7, the V gene TRBV28; a weak D match, TRBD2 (5 bases). The CDR3 consists of 13 residues. Trimming pared 3 bases from V and 3 bases from J, leaving 9 bases between. Germline loops: CDR1 MDHEN, CDR2 SYDVKM. The CDR3 sequence is CASSFSGGYEQYF. The CDR3, as DNA: TGTGCCAGCAGTTTCTCTGGAGGCTACGAGCAGTACTTC. Together with reference TRBV28 and TRBJ2-7, the CDR3 gives the full variable domain: DVKVTQSSRYLVKRTGEKVFLECVQDMDHENMFWYRQDPGLGLRLIYFSYDVKMKEKGDIPEGYSVSREKKERFSLILESASTNQTSMYLCASSFSGGYEQYFGPGTRLTVT.

This clonotype has at least ten counts. The chain has TRBV18 and TRBJ2-7; 7 bases are a match to TRBD1. Germline V CDR1 and CDR2: KGHSH, LQKENI. The trim removed 2 bases at V and 7 bases at J, leaving 8 bases unmatched. The CDR3 contains 14 residues. As DNA, the CDR3 is TGTGCCAGCTCACCAAGCCAGGGGGTGCGGGAGCAGTACTTC. Its protein product is CASSPSQGVREQYF.

This clonotype was seen a handful of times. The J gene is TRBJ2-5, the V gene TRBV11-2; no clear D gene. V gave up 1 base and J gave up 4 bases, with 16 bases separating them. The CDR3 is made up of 16 amino acids. Per the germline V gene, CDR1 is SGHAT and CDR2 is FQNNGV. The DNA of the CDR3 is TGTGCCAGCAGCTTAGCTGGTTTGGGGATCTTAGAGACCCAGTACTTC. It yields the protein CASSLAGLGILETQYF.

This clonotype turned up a few times. V and J are TRBV20-1 and TRBJ2-1; D unresolved. Germline values: CDR1 DFQATT, CDR2 SNEGSKA (reference sequence). V was shortened by 4 bases and J by 3 bases, with 10 bases between the two germline ends. The CDR3 has 13 amino acids. Here the CDR3 reads CSAIPGLYNEQFF. The CDR3 nucleotides are TGCAGTGCTATCCCGGGCCTCTACAATGAGCAGTTCTTC.

This clonotype showed up just a few times. The J gene is TRBJ2-7, the V gene TRBV2, with TRBD1 as a possible D gene (5 bases). The germline V gene has CDR1 SNHLY and CDR2 FYNNEI. Trimming took 10 bases from V and 0 from J, leaving 10 bases between them. This CDR3 contains 12 residues. The CDR3 bases are TGTGCCACCAGACAGACCTCCTACGAGCAGTACTTC. Translation gives CATRQTSYEQYF.

This clonotype was seen a handful of times. The CDR3 protein is CASRTTSGGAGELFF. The CDR3 DNA reads TGTGCCAGCAGAACGACTAGCGGGGGGGCCGGGGAGCTGTTTTTT. The chain has TRBV6-1 and TRBJ2-2, with 14 bases lining up with TRBD2. The CDR3 consists of 15 residues. The germline gives CDR1 MNHNS, CDR2 SASEGT. The trim removed 6 bases at V and 6 bases at J, leaving 3 bases unmatched.

This clonotype has just a few counts. This chain links TRBV28 with TRBJ2-5; TRBD1 is a possible D gene (5 bases). CDR1 is MDHEN and CDR2 is SYDVKM in the germline V gene. Trimming pared 7 bases from V and 2 bases from J, leaving 11 bases between. This CDR3 has 13 residues. The CDR3 DNA sequence: TGTGCCAGCATTAAGACAGATCAAGAGACCCAGTACTTC. It is translated as CASIKTDQETQYF.

V and J are TRBV27 and TRBJ2-1; D gene unclear. Germline loops: CDR1 MNHEY, CDR2 SMNVEV (reference sequence). The germline V and J ends were trimmed by 4 bases and 8 bases, with 15 bases remaining between them. The CDR3 length is 14 residues. CDR3 region: CASSSGPLSHEQFF. The CDR3 region has the DNA TGTGCCAGCAGTTCGGGTCCTCTAAGCCATGAGCAGTTCTTC.

This clonotype has just a few counts. The gene calls are TRBV10-3 and TRBJ1-5; D gene unclear. The germline V gene has CDR1 ENHRY and CDR2 SYGVKD. The CDR3 is 14 residues long. The V gene lost 8 bases and the J gene lost 7 bases, with 18 bases spanning the gap. The CDR3 spells CAIGYRAESQPQHF. For the CDR3, the DNA is TGTGCCATCGGCTACAGAGCCGAGAGCCAGCCCCAGCATTTT.

A few counts support this clonotype. DNA of the CDR3: TGCAGCGTTGAAGTTGGGTTCGGCCCTGGTGAGCAGTTCTTC. It codes for CSVEVGFGPGEQFF. This chain joins TRBV29-1 and TRBJ2-1; D call uncertain. This CDR3 comprises 14 residues. CDR1 is SQVTM, CDR2 ANQGSEA, per germline. V was trimmed by 1 base and J by 9 bases, leaving 16 bases between them.

This clonotype came up many times. The chain uses TRBV29-1 and TRBJ2-3; 7 positions agree with TRBD2. CDR3 length equals 16 residues. Germline CDR1 and CDR2: SQVTM and ANQGSEA. The trim removed 0 bases at V and 0 bases at J, leaving 6 bases unmatched. CDR3 protein: CSVEDRLAVSTDTQYF. CDR3 nucleotides: TGCAGCGTTGAAGATCGGCTAGCGGTAAGCACAGATACGCAGTATTTT.

This clonotype was observed a few times. This chain links TRBV29-1 with TRBJ1-5; D remains unclear. The CDR3 extends over 11 amino acids. V was trimmed by 8 bases and J by 2 bases, leaving 7 bases between them. Looked up from germline, CDR1 is SQVTM and CDR2 is ANQGSEA. The chain's CDR3 is CSRRGNQPQHF. Written as DNA, the CDR3 is TGCAGCCGAAGGGGCAATCAGCCCCAGCATTTT.

V gene TRBV11-1 combines with J gene TRBJ2-5; TRBD2 matches at 7 bases. The J segment lost 0 bases and the V segment lost 8 bases, leaving 12 bases of the junction unmatched. The CDR3 runs 16 residues. CDR1 SGHAT and CDR2 FQDESV come from the germline V gene (reference sequence). CDR3 bases: TGTGCCAGCCGCCCCGCGAGGGGAGGGTACCAAGAGACCCAGTACTTC. This translates into CASRPARGGYQETQYF.

This clonotype was counted many times. The chain has TRBV29-1 and TRBJ2-5; D is undetermined. V lost 2 bases and J 6 bases, leaving 7 bases between the germline ends. The CDR3 is 11 residues long. Germline CDR1 reads SQVTM; CDR2 reads ANQGSEA. This CDR3 reads CSVEFGQTQYF. CDR3 DNA: TGCAGCGTTGAATTCGGACAGACCCAGTACTTC.

A few counts support this clonotype. This chain joins TRBV7-3 and TRBJ2-3; 8 bases are a match to TRBD1. Unmatched junction bases numbered 5, after V lost 5 bases and J lost 4 bases. CDR1 is SGHTA, CDR2 FQGTGA, per germline. The CDR3 is 14 amino acids. The DNA of the CDR3 is TGTGCCAGCAGCCCAGGACAGGGCGCAGATACGCAGTATTTT. Protein product: CASSPGQGADTQYF.

This clonotype turned up a few times. At one of its ends the junction is not consistent with the germline gene, which may arise from a read error. The CDR3 DNA reads TGTGCCACCAGTGATTTGGCAGCCGCTGAGGCTTTCTTT. Translating it yields CATSDLAAAEAFF. The gene calls are TRBV24-1 and TRBJ1-1; D is ambiguous. This CDR3 has 13 amino acids. CDR1 KGHDR and CDR2 SFDVKD come from the germline V gene.

In its sample, this clonotype was seen many times. The chain employs TRBV12-3 or TRBV12-4 and TRBJ2-7; 8 nucleotides agree with TRBD2. The CDR3 has 16 residues. V shed 4 bases and J 5 bases; nucleotides not matched to a gene: 13. This CDR3 is CASSSRLAGSPNEQYF. The CDR3 bases are TGTGCCAGCAGTTCCCGCTTAGCGGGGTCCCCAAACGAGCAGTACTTC.

CDR3 DNA sequence: TGTGCCAGCAGTGAAACATTGACAGGTCTGAATGAGCAGTTCTTC. The encoded protein is CASSETLTGLNEQFF. V gene TRBV6-1 combines with J gene TRBJ2-1, with a weak D call TRBD1 (6 bases). Trimming shortened V by 2 bases and J by 7 bases, and 15 bases separated the two germline ends. CDR1 is MNHNS and CDR2 is SASEGT in the germline V gene. This CDR3 is 15 amino acids long.

At least ten counts were recorded for this clonotype. This chain links TRBV6-5 with TRBJ2-4; no definite D call. The germline CDR1 and CDR2 sequences are MNHEY and SVGAGI. The V end lost 0 bases, the J end lost 0 bases, and 9 bases lay between the germline ends. This CDR3 comprises 16 residues. Here the CDR3 reads CASSYSTNLAKNIQYF. The CDR3 DNA is TGTGCCAGCAGTTACTCGACAAACCTAGCCAAAAACATTCAGTACTTC.

On this clonotype: A read error may account for a junction end that differs from germline. The CDR3, as DNA: TGTGCCTGCAGCCAAGCTCGCAGGAGCATTCAGTACTTC. Protein sequence: CACSQARRSIQYF. The chain has TRBV14 and TRBJ2-4; D unresolved. CDR1 SGHDN and CDR2 FVKESK come from the germline V gene. This CDR3 is 13 amino acids long.

This clonotype turned up a few times. This CDR3 reads CASAPDGQETQYF. The CDR3 bases are TGTGCCAGCGCGCCGGACGGCCAAGAGACCCAGTACTTC. V usage is TRBV7-9 and J usage is TRBJ2-5; unclear D gene. Trimming stripped 8 bases from V and 1 base from J, with 11 bases between. The CDR3 loop spans 13 amino acids. In germline, CDR1 is SEHNR, CDR2 FQNEAQ (reference sequence).

This clonotype was seen ten or more times. The genes are TRBV6-5 and TRBJ2-5, with D possibly called TRBD1 or TRBD2 (5 bases each). Trimming took 8 bases from V and 5 from J, leaving 12 bases between them. CDR3 length: 12 amino acids. The germline CDR1 and CDR2 sequences are MNHEY and SVGAGI. DNA for the CDR3: TGTGCCAGCCGTAGGGGCGGGGAGACCCAGTACTTC. It specifies CASRRGGETQYF.

This clonotype has only a few counts. CDR3 DNA: TGTGCCAGTAGTTATTCCCAGGGGGCTTGGAATCAGCCCCAGCATTTT. Protein product: CASSYSQGAWNQPQHF. The chain employs TRBV19 and TRBJ1-5; 8 bases match TRBD1. Unmatched junction bases numbered 10, after V lost 5 bases and J lost 4 bases. Germline V gene data show CDR1 as LNHDA and CDR2 as SQIVND (reference sequence). The CDR3 extends over 16 amino acids.